The 23 T cell receptor beta chains in this list originate from one sample, sequenced in a study of metastatic and nonmetastatic thyroid tumors. Patients underwent thyroid surgery, and none had received any treatment before it. TCRdb re-called clones from the PCR reads using MiXCR. The sample records about 23,000 clones, around 28% being singletons. Sequencing was carried out using tumor tissue. The source is a female donor with papillary thyroid cancer or a benign thyroid nodule (not recorded which). Some clones in this sample may be carry-over from other donors' samples.

In its sample, this clone is medium-sized. The chain couples TRBV20-1 to TRBJ2-7, with a possible D match to TRBD2 (5 bases). The germline V gene has CDR1 DFQATT and CDR2 SNEGSKA (reference sequence). The CDR3 extends over 13 amino acids. V lost 5 bases, J lost 3 bases, and 14 bases lay in between. DNA for the CDR3: TGCAGTGCTTGGCGGGCAGATATCTACGAGCAGTACTTC. Translated: CSAWRADIYEQYF.

This clone was counted only a few times. This chain uses TRBV6-1 with TRBJ1-5; 8 bases map to TRBD1. CDR1 is MNHNS and CDR2 is SASEGT in the germline V gene. The CDR3 length is 15 residues. V lost 5 bases and J lost 4; bases outside the gene matches: 7. CDR3 sequence reads: CASSLDRAGNQPQHF. The CDR3 bases are TGTGCCAGCAGTTTGGACAGGGCAGGTAATCAGCCCCAGCATTTT.

This clone was recorded a few times. The J gene is TRBJ2-5, the V gene TRBV6-1; a weak D match, TRBD1 (6 bases). This CDR3 has 15 residues. In germline, CDR1 is MNHNS, CDR2 SASEGT. Trimming cost V 6 bases and J 3 bases, with 17 bases left between them. For the CDR3, the DNA is TGTGCCAGCAGGGAACTACAGGGCTCGAAAGAGACCCAGTACTTC. This encodes CASRELQGSKETQYF.

The CDR3 spells CASSVSLSKNYNEQFF. Written as DNA, the CDR3 is TGTGCCAGCAGCGTATCCCTTAGCAAAAACTACAATGAGCAGTTCTTC. The J gene is TRBJ2-1, the V gene TRBV9, with no clear D. In germline, CDR1 is SGDLS, CDR2 YYNGEE. Trimming removed 1 base at V and 3 bases at J, with 14 bases between. This CDR3 spans 16 amino acids.

This clone was found a few times. J is TRBJ2-7 and V is TRBV6-9, with D possibly TRBD1 on 6 matching bases. CDR1 is MNHGY, CDR2 SVAAGI, per germline. The CDR3 contains 13 residues. Trimming cost V 6 bases and J 9 bases, with 18 bases left between them. Here the CDR3 reads CASRLLLQGPQYF. In DNA, the CDR3 is TGTGCCAGCAGGCTTTTGTTACAGGGACCGCAGTACTTC.

In its sample, this clone ranks as medium-sized. The V call is TRBV6-1, the J call TRBJ1-2, with a weak D call TRBD1 (6 bases). This CDR3 contains 14 residues. The V gene's germline CDR1 is MNHNS and CDR2 SASEGT. Trimming removed 5 bases from V and 3 bases from J, with 13 bases in between. CDR3 in amino acids: CASSFGQHYYGYTF. DNA for the CDR3: TGTGCCAGCAGTTTCGGACAGCACTACTATGGCTACACCTTC.

Regarding this clone: Compared with germline, one end of the junction differs, possibly owing to a read error. The sample holds other DNA sequences that translate to the same CDR3. V usage is TRBV30 and J usage is TRBJ1-5; D might be TRBD1 (5 bases). Germline V gene data show CDR1 as GTSNPN and CDR2 as SVGIG (reference sequence). This CDR3 spans 13 amino acids. The CDR3 DNA reads TGTGCCTGGATCCGGGGCTTTAATCAGCCCCAGCATTTC. This encodes CAWIRGFNQPQHF.

A remark on this clone: Germline is not matched at one junction end, which may reflect a read error. The chain has TRBV5-1 and TRBJ2-1; 7 bases align to TRBD2. Germline V gene sequence: CDR1 SGHRS, CDR2 YFSETQ. This CDR3 has 17 amino acids. The CDR3 nucleotides read TGCGCCATCAGCTTGGAGGCCGGACTAGGATCATACAATGAGCAGTTCTTC. Its translation is CAISLEAGLGSYNEQFF.

Details on this clone: The final CDR3 position lacks the conserved phenylalanine or tryptophan, pointing to a likely read error. The CDR3 DNA is TGTGCCAGCAGTGACGGTCAGTCAAACACCGGGGAGCTGTTTTCT. Protein product: CASSDGQSNTGELFS. V is TRBV6-4 and J is TRBJ2-2; D gene ambiguous. Germline loops: CDR1 MRHNA, CDR2 SNTAGT. V lost 2 bases to trimming and J lost 2 bases, with 9 bases between them. The CDR3 runs to 15 residues.

The chain uses TRBV18 and TRBJ1-4; TRBD1 is a possible D gene (6 bases). The CDR3 is made up of 15 amino acids. Germline CDR1 KGHSH, CDR2 LQKENI. Trimming took 0 bases from V and 7 from J, leaving 12 bases between them. CDR3 sequence: CASSPPVQGAEKLFF. As DNA, the CDR3 is TGTGCCAGCTCACCACCGGTACAGGGTGCTGAAAAACTGTTTTTT.

There are many counts of this clone. The CDR3 reads CASSSGTDHGETQYF. DNA for the CDR3: TGTGCCAGCAGCTCCGGGACTGACCACGGAGAGACCCAGTACTTC. The chain combines TRBV5-4 with TRBJ2-5, with D possibly matching TRBD2 (6 bases). Germline assignment: CDR1 SGHNT and CDR2 YYREEE (reference sequence). The CDR3 extends over 15 amino acids. Trimming stripped 3 bases from V and 4 bases from J, with 16 bases between.

V usage is TRBV11-2 and J usage is TRBJ2-1; TRBD2 might be the D (7 bases). V lost 5 bases and J 7 bases, leaving 21 bases between the germline ends. The CDR3 spans 16 residues. Looked up from germline, CDR1 is SGHAT and CDR2 is FQNNGV. The CDR3 DNA reads as TGTGCCAGCAGCCGTCGGGGGGCGAGGGGGTTAAATGAGCAGTTCTTC. It encodes CASSRRGARGLNEQFF.

CDR3 DNA sequence: TGTGCCAGCAGCACAAGTCGGTGGGCTAGCGGGGGGTCGGGGGATACCCAGTACTTC. Amino acids: CASSTSRWASGGSGDTQYF. The rearrangement uses TRBV11-2 and TRBJ2-5, with TRBD2 matching 11 bases. CDR1 and CDR2 from the germline V gene are SGHAT and FQNNGV. This CDR3 has 19 amino acids. After removal of 5 bases from V and 8 bases from J, the junction contained 22 bases not matched to a gene.

The chain joins TRBV2 to TRBJ2-7; no firm D call. Trimming stripped 3 bases from V and 2 bases from J, with 8 bases between. Germline CDR1 is SNHLY and CDR2 is FYNNEI. The CDR3 has 13 residues. For the CDR3, the DNA is TGTGCCAGCAGTGACGGGTCAACCTACGAGCAGTACTTC. Translated: CASSDGSTYEQYF.

This clone was counted at least ten times. This chain connects TRBV2 to TRBJ2-1; 9 bases align to TRBD2. The length of the CDR3 is 14 residues. CDR1 is SNHLY and CDR2 is FYNNEI in the germline V gene. J was trimmed by 4 bases and V by 3 bases; bases with no gene match: 1. In nucleotides, the CDR3 is TGTGCCAGCAGTGACGCGGGGGGGTACAATGAGCAGTTCTTC. This gives the protein CASSDAGGYNEQFF. The full variable domain, in which reference TRBV2 and TRBJ2-1 provide the parts outside the CDR3, is EPEVTQTPSHQVTQMGQEVILRCVPISNHLYFYWYRQILGQKVEFLVSFYNNEISEKSEIFDDQFSVERPDGSNFTLKIRSTKLEDSAMYFCASSDAGGYNEQFFGPGTRLTVL.

The chain joins TRBV7-3 to TRBJ2-1; D unclear. Looked up from germline, CDR1 is SGHTA and CDR2 is FQGTGA. V lost 5 bases and J 13 bases, leaving 18 bases between the germline ends. CDR3 length: 13 residues. CDR3 nucleotide sequence: TGTGCCAGCAGCGCCCTGGGGTGGGGAAGACAGTTCTTC. This codes for CASSALGWGRQFF.

This chain connects TRBV28 to TRBJ1-2; D might be TRBD1 (5 bases). The germline V and J ends were trimmed by 5 bases and 10 bases, with 17 bases remaining between them. The CDR3 sequence is 13 residues long. Germline-derived CDR1 and CDR2 are MDHEN and SYDVKM. CDR3 loop: CASSPSPPGFYTF. The DNA for the CDR3 is TGTGCCAGCAGTCCATCTCCCCCAGGGTTCTACACCTTC.

For the CDR3, the DNA is TGCGCCAGCAGCTTCGGTACAGTGTCCCACACTGAAGCTTTCTTT. Its protein is CASSFGTVSHTEAFF. The J gene is TRBJ1-1, the V gene TRBV5-1, with unresolved D. CDR3 size: 15 residues. Trimming stripped 2 bases from V and 3 bases from J, with 14 bases between. Germline V gene lookup returns CDR1 SGHRS and CDR2 YFSETQ.

This sequence joins TRBV19 and TRBJ2-6; TRBD2 is a possible D gene (5 bases). Looked up from germline, CDR1 is LNHDA and CDR2 is SQIVND (reference sequence). The CDR3 sequence is 15 residues long. The CDR3 DNA is TGTGACAATAGTCACGGACGGGATGGGGCCAACGTCCTGACTTTC. Residues: CDNSHGRDGANVLTF.

Relative to its sample, this clone is medium-sized (0.01 to 0.1%). J is TRBJ2-1 and V is TRBV5-1; no reliable D call. Trimming removed 0 bases at V and 0 bases at J, with 7 bases between. The length of the CDR3 is 15 residues. The germline gives CDR1 SGHRS, CDR2 YFSETQ. The CDR3 loop reads CASSLAWSSYNEQFF. CDR3 in DNA: TGCGCCAGCAGCTTGGCCTGGAGCTCCTACAATGAGCAGTTCTTC.

This clone has at least ten counts. The chain recombines TRBV28 with TRBJ2-5, with D possibly matching TRBD2 (5 bases). Germline CDR1 MDHEN, CDR2 SYDVKM. The CDR3 length is 13 residues. Trimming stripped 5 bases from V and 7 bases from J, with 14 bases between. The CDR3 is CASSADSDGTQYF. CDR3 DNA: TGTGCCAGCAGTGCGGACTCCGACGGGACCCAGTACTTC.

A note on this clone: A much larger clone differs by one base, so this may be a read error. V gene TRBV5-4 combines with J gene TRBJ2-1, with TRBD2 matching 13 bases. In germline, CDR1 is SGHNT, CDR2 YYREEE (reference sequence). The CDR3 length is 16 residues. The CDR3 region has the DNA TGTGCCAGCAGCTCTACCCGGACTAGCGGGGGTAATGAGCATTTCTTC. Residues: CASSSTRTSGGNEHFF.

This clone is a singleton in its sample. V gene TRBV20-1 combines with J gene TRBJ2-1; 9 nucleotides align to TRBD2. CDR1 DFQATT and CDR2 SNEGSKA come from the germline V gene (reference sequence). The CDR3 extends over 14 amino acids. V gave up 5 bases and J gave up 9 bases; unmatched junction bases: 11. The CDR3 sequence: CSAGGGTSTGEQFF. The CDR3 bases are TGCAGTGCTGGGGGCGGGACTAGCACTGGTGAGCAGTTCTTC.